This T cell receptor (beta chain) was found in a study of T cell responses to AZD1222 COVID-19 vaccine. General observations from the study: It should be noted that donors were predominantly white British and more often female, and clonal diversity was possibly underestimated. There were vaccine-associated CD4 TCRs across spike, dominant at 160-218 and 743-854.

The CDR3 is 12 amino acids. Per the germline V gene, CDR1 is SGHRS and CDR2 is YFSETQ. The ends were cut back, 1 base at V and 6 bases at J, with 4 bases in the middle. Sequencing used immunoSEQ multiplex PCR; TCRdb keeps in-frame clones, though not all of them. The sample yields roughly 180,000 clones, roughly 91% seen once. On this clone itself: Its antigen remains unknown.

The sample in question was peripheral blood, obtained 28 days after the second AZD1222 dose. The chain is built from TRBV5-1 and TRBJ2-2; D gene ambiguous. The TCR originated in an adult who received the AZD1222 COVID-19 vaccine. CDR3 region: CASSLYAGELFF. Here the CDR3 DNA reads TGCGCCAGCAGCTTGTATGCCGGGGAGCTGTTTTTT.